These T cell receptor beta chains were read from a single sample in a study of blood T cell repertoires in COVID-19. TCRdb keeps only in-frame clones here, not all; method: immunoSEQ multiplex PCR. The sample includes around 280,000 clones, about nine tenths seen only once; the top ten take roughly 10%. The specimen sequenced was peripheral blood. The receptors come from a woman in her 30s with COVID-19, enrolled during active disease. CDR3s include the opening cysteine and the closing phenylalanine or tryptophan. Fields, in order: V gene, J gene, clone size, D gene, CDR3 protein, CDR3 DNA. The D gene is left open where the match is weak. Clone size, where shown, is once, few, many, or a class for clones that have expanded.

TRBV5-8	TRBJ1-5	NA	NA	CASSFRVSSNQPQHF	TGTGCCAGCAGCTTCCGGGTCAGCAGCAATCAGCCCCAGCATTTT
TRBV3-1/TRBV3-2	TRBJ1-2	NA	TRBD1	CASSFLQGHNYGYTF	TGTGCCAGCAGCTTCCTACAGGGGCATAACTATGGCTACACCTTC
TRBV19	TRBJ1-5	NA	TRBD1	CASSSGVGQGGISNQPQHF	TGTGCCAGTAGTAGCGGGGTCGGACAGGGGGGCATAAGCAATCAGCCCCAGCATTTT
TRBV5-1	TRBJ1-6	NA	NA	CASSPLGGENSPLHF	TGCGCCAGCAGCCCTTTGGGGGGAGAAAATTCACCCCTCCACTTT
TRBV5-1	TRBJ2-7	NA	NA	CASSLGRDEQYF	TGCGCCAGCAGCTTGGGCAGGGACGAGCAGTACTTC
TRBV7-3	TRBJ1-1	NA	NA	CASSSPGNTEAFF	TGTGCCAGCAGCTCCCCAGGGAACACTGAAGCTTTCTTT
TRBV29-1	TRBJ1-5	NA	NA	CSVAAGASRQPQHF	TGCAGCGTTGCCGCAGGGGCGAGCCGGCAGCCCCAGCATTTT
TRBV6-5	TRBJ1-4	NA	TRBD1	CASSPDRGGEKLFF	TGTGCCAGCAGTCCCGACAGGGGTGGGGAAAAACTGTTTTTT
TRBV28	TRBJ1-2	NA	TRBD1	CASSTGTGSPNYGYTF	TGTGCCAGCAGTACCGGGACAGGAAGCCCAAACTATGGCTACACCTTC
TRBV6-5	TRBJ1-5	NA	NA	CASSYQGVGNQPQHF	TGTGCCAGCAGTTATCAGGGTGTTGGCAATCAGCCCCAGCATTTT
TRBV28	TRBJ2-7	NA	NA	CASSWAGTSYEQYF	TGTGCCAGCAGCTGGGCCGGAACCTCCTACGAGCAGTACTTC
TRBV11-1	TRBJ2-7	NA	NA	CASSLVVAARSYEQYF	TGTGCCAGCAGCTTAGTAGTAGCGGCAAGGTCCTACGAGCAGTACTTC
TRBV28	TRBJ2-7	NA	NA	CASSIQTYEQYF	TGTGCCAGCAGTATACAGACCTACGAGCAGTACTTC
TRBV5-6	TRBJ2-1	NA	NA	CASSLVRRNEQFF	TGTGCCAGCAGCTTGGTTCGGAGGAATGAGCAGTTCTTC
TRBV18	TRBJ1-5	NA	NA	CASSQTARSNQPQHF	TGTGCCAGCTCTCAGACAGCTAGGAGCAATCAGCCCCAGCATTTT
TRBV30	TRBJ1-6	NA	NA	CAWRSQGNSPLHF	TGTGCCTGGAGGAGTCAGGGTAATTCACCCCTCCACTTT
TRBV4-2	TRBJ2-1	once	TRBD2	CASSQASGTSGFYEQFF	TGTGCCAGCAGCCAAGCCTCCGGGACTAGCGGGTTCTATGAGCAGTTCTTC
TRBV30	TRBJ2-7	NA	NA	CAWSVRGSHEQYF	TGTGCCTGGAGTGTACGGGGATCCCACGAGCAGTACTTC
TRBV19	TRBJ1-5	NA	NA	CASSRQGDQPQHF	TGTGCCAGTAGTCGGCAGGGCGATCAGCCCCAGCATTTT
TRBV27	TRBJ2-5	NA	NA	CASSPRTIQETQYF	TGTGCCAGCAGTCCCCGGACAATTCAAGAGACCCAGTACTTC
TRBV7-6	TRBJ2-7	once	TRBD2	CASSPTGGTGEQYF	TGTGCCAGCAGCCCTACGGGGGGGACGGGAGAGCAGTACTTC
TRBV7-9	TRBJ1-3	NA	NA	CASSLSAETGSGNTIYF	TGTGCCAGCAGCTTATCTGCCGAAACCGGCTCTGGAAACACCATATATTTT
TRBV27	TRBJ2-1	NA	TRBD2	CASSLGLAGGVGNEQFF	TGTGCCAGCAGTTTAGGACTAGCGGGAGGTGTGGGCAATGAGCAGTTCTTC
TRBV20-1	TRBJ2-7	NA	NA	CSARDSYEQYF	TGCAGTGCGCGGGACAGCTACGAGCAGTACTTC
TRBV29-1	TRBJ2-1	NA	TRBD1	CSVAPRQGPYNEQFF	TGCAGCGTCGCTCCCCGACAGGGGCCTTACAATGAGCAGTTCTTC
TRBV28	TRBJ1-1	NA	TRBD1	CASSLSGTGQTEAFF	TGTGCCAGCAGTTTATCCGGGACAGGTCAAACTGAAGCTTTCTTT
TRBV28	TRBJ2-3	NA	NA	CASSFSSISTDTQYF	TGTGCCAGCAGTTTCTCTAGCATCAGCACAGATACGCAGTATTTT
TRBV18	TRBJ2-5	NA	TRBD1	CASSPLPRQGSLETQYF	TGTGCCAGCTCACCCCTCCCGAGACAGGGAAGTTTGGAGACCCAGTACTTC
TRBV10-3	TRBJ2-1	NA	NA	CAISEATRTPYNEQFF	TGTGCCATCAGTGAAGCGACTCGAACTCCGTACAATGAGCAGTTCTTC
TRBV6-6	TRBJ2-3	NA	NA	CASSHRRPTDTQYF	TGTGCCAGCAGTCACAGGCGGCCCACAGATACGCAGTATTTT
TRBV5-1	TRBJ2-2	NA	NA	CASSAGEDTGELFF	TGCGCCAGCAGCGCAGGGGAAGACACCGGGGAGCTGTTTTTT
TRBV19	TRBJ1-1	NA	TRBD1	CASSAPGQGTEAFF	TGTGCCAGTAGCGCTCCGGGACAGGGGACTGAAGCTTTCTTT
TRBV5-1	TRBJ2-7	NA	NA	CASSAGPAYEQYF	TGCGCCAGCAGCGCGGGACCCGCCTACGAGCAGTACTTC
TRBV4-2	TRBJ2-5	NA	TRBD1	CASSQRGRTQETQYF	TGTGCCAGCAGCCAAAGGGGGCGGACACAAGAGACCCAGTACTTC
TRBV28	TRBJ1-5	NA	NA	CASRASNQPQHF	TGTGCCAGCAGGGCCAGCAATCAGCCCCAGCATTTT